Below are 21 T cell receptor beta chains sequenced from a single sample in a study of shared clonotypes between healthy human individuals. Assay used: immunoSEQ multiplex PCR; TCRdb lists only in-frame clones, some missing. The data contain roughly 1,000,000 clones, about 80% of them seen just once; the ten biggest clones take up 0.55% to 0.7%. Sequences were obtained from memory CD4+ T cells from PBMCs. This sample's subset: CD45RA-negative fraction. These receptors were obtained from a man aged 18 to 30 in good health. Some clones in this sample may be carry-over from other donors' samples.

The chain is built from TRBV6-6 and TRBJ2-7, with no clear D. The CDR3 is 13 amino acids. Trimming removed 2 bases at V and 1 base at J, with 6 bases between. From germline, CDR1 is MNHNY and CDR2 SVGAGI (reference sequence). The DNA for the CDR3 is TGTGCCAGCAGTTACGACATTTCCTACGAGCAGTACTTC. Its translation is CASSYDISYEQYF.

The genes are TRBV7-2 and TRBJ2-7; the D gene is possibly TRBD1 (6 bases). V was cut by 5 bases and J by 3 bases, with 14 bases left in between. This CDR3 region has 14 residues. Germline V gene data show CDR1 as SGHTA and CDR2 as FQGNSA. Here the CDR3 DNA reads TGTGCCAGCAGCCTCGGGACATATCTCTACGAGCAGTACTTC. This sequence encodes CASSLGTYLYEQYF.

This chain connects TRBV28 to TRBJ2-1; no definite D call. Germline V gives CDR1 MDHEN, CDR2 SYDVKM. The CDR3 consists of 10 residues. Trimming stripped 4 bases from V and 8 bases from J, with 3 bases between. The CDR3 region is CASSSHEQFF. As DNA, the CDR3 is TGTGCCAGCAGTTCTCATGAGCAGTTCTTC.

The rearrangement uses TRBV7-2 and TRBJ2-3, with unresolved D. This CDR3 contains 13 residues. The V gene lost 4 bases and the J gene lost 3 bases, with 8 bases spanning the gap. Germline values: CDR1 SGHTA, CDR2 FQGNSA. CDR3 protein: CASSSQRTDTQYF. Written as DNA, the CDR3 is TGTGCCAGCAGCTCTCAAAGGACAGATACGCAGTATTTT.

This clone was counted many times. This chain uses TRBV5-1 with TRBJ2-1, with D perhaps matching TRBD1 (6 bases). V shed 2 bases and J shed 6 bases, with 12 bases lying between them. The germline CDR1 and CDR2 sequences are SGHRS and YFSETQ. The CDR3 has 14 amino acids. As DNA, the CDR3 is TGCGCCAGCAGCTTTACACAGGGCGGCAATGAGCAGTTCTTC. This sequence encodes CASSFTQGGNEQFF.

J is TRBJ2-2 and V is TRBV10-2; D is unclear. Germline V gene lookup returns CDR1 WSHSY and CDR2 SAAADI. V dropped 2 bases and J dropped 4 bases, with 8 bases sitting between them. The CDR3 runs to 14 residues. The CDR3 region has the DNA TGCGCCAGCAGTGAGCCGACCAGCACCGGGGAGCTGTTTTTT. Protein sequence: CASSEPTSTGELFF.

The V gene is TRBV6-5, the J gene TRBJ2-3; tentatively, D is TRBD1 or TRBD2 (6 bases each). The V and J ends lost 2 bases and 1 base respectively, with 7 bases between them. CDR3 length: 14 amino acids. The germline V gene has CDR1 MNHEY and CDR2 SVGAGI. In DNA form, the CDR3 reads TGTGCCAGCAGTTACGGGGGGCGCACAGATACGCAGTATTTT. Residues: CASSYGGRTDTQYF.

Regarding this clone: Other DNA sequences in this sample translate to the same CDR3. The CDR3 reads CSADRGTEAFF. CDR3 in DNA: TGCAGCGCTGACAGGGGTACTGAAGCTTTCTTT. This chain connects TRBV29-1 to TRBJ1-1; the match to TRBD1 covers 8 bases. CDR1 and CDR2 (germline): SQVTM, ANQGSEA. This CDR3 has 11 residues. Trimming at V came to 7 bases and at J to 5 bases, leaving 3 bases not matched to a gene.

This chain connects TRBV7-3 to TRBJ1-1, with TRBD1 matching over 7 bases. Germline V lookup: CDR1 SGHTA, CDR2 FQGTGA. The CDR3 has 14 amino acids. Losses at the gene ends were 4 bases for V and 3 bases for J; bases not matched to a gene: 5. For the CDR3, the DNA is TGTGCCAGCAGCTCAGGGGGTTGGGACACTGAAGCTTTCTTT. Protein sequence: CASSSGGWDTEAFF.

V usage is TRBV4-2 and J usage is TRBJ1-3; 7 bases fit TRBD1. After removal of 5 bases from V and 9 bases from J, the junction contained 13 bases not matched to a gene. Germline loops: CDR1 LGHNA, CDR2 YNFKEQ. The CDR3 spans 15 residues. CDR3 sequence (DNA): TGTGCCAGCAGCGCCGAGACAGGGTTCCTTGGCACCATATATTTT. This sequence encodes CASSAETGFLGTIYF.

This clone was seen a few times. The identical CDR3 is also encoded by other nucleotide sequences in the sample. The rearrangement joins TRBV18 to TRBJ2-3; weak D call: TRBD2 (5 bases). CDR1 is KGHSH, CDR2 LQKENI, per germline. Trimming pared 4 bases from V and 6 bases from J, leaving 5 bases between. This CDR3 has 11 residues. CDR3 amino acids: CASSRGDTQYF. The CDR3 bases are TGTGCCAGCTCACGAGGGGATACGCAGTATTTT.

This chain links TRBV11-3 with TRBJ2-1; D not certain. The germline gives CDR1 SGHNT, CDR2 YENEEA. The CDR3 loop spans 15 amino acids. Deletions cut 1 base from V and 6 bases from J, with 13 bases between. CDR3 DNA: TGTGCCAGCAGCTTAGGGTTGACCTCGGGCAATGAGCAGTTCTTC. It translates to CASSLGLTSGNEQFF.

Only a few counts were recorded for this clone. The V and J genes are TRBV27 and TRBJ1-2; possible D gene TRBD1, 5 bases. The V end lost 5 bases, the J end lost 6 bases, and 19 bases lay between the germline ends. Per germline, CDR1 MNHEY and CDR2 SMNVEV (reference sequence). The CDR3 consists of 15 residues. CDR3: CASSRPPPGTHGYTF. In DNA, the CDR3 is TGTGCCAGCAGTCGACCCCCCCCGGGGACCCATGGCTACACCTTC.

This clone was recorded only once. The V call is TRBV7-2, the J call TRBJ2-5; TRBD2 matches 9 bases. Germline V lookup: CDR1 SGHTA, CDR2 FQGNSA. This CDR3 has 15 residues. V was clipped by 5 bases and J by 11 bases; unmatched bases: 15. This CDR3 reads CASSTRLAVKGAQYF. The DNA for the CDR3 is TGTGCCAGCAGCACCCGACTAGCGGTAAAGGGGGCTCAGTACTTC.

CDR3 nucleotides: TGTGCCAGCAGTTTTGTGGGAGGGCCGGAGGCCAAAAACATTCAGTACTTC. Protein product: CASSFVGGPEAKNIQYF. The chain recombines TRBV28 with TRBJ2-4; 7 nucleotides align to TRBD2. Germline V CDR1 and CDR2: MDHEN, SYDVKM. Trimming cost V 3 bases and J 1 base; bases outside gene matches: 9. This CDR3 contains 17 residues.

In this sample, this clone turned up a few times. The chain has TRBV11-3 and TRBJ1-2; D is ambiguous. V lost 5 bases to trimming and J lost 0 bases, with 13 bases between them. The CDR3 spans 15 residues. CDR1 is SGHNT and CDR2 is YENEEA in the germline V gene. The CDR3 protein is CASSALRETNYGYTF. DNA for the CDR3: TGTGCCAGCAGCGCCCTCCGGGAGACTAACTATGGCTACACCTTC.

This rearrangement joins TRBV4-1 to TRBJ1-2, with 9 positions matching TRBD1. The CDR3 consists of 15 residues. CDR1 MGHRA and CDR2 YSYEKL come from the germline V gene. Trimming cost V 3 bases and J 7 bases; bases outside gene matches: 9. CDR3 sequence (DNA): TGCGCCAGCAGCCATCCGTCCCGGGACAGGGCTGGCTACACCTTC. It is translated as CASSHPSRDRAGYTF.

The CDR3 loop is CAWSVVAEAEAFF. The CDR3 DNA reads as TGTGCCTGGAGTGTAGTGGCAGAAGCTGAAGCTTTCTTT. This rearrangement joins TRBV30 to TRBJ1-1; D unclear. V lost 0 bases and J lost 6, with 11 bases in between. This CDR3 has 13 amino acids. The germline gives CDR1 GTSNPN, CDR2 SVGIG (reference sequence).

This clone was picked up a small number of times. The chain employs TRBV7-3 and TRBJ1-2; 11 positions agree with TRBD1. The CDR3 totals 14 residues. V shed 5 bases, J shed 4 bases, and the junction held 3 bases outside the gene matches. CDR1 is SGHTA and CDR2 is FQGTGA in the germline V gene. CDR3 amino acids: CASSPDRGPYGYTF. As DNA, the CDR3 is TGTGCCAGCAGCCCGGACAGGGGGCCCTATGGCTACACCTTC.

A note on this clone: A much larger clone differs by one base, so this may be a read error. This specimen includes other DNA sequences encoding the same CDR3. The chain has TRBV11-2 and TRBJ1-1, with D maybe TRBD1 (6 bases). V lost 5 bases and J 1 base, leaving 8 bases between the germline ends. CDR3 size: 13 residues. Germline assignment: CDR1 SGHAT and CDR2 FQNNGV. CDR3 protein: CASSPRGNTEAFF. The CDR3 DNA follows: TGTGCCAGCAGCCCCAGGGGGAACACTGAAGCTTTCTTT. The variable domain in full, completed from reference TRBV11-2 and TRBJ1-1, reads EAGVAQSPRYKIIEKRQSVAFWCNPISGHATLYWYQQILGQGPKLLIQFQNNGVVDDSQLPKDRFSAERLKGVDSTLKIQPAKLEDSAVYLCASSPRGNTEAFFGQGTRLTVV.

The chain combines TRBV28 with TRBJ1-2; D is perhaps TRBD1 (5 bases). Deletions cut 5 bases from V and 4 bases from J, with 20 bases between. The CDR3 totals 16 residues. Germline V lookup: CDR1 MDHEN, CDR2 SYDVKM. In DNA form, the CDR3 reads TGTGCCAGCAGTCCCCTTACCGGGGGATTCAGCTATGGCTACACCTTC. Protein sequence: CASSPLTGGFSYGYTF.